One sample yielded the 32 T cell receptor beta chains listed below, sequenced in a study of blood T cells in healthy people across ages. Together with a sample-barcoded 5' primer, a J-beta primer mix was included in a second PCR lasting roughly 6 to 12 cycles. TCRdb re-derived calls from the 5' RACE reads in MiXCR, one entry per CDR3 protein. The sample shows 270,000 or so distinct CDR3 sequences, around 27% of them seen only once. What was sequenced was blood. These receptors were taken from a woman aged 70 to 79 in good health.

This clonotype has only a few counts. The chain uses TRBV28 and TRBJ1-4; 8 nucleotides agree with TRBD1. Germline trimming cut 5 bases from V and 7 bases from J; bases unmatched to any gene: 6. Germline CDR1 reads MDHEN; CDR2 reads SYDVKM. This CDR3 spans 14 amino acids. The CDR3 DNA reads as TGTGCCAGCAGTATACGGACAGGGCGTGAAAAACTGTTTTTT. It specifies CASSIRTGREKLFF.

The chain carries TRBV20-1 and TRBJ2-5; no clear D gene. The end of the DNA fits TRBJ2-7 better, so the J call may be wrong. Germline V CDR1 and CDR2: DFQATT, SNEGSKA (reference sequence). This CDR3 comprises 13 residues. The CDR3 loop reads CSAREDLSYEQYF. DNA for the CDR3: TGCAGTGCTAGAGAAGACCTCTCCTACGAGCAGTACTTC.

The chain recombines TRBV6-1 with TRBJ2-5; TRBD1 matches at 8 bases. The J call may be in error: the DNA end matches TRBJ2-1 better. The CDR3 has 18 residues. Per the germline V gene, CDR1 is MNHNS and CDR2 is SASEGT. The CDR3 protein is CASEPGGRGRLSGNEQFF. Here the CDR3 DNA reads TGTGCCAGCGAACCCGGGGGCAGGGGGCGCTTAAGCGGGAATGAGCAGTTCTTC.

This clonotype has a handful of counts. A junction end diverges from the germline sequence, so it may reflect a read error. The rearrangement links TRBV28 to TRBJ2-5; possible D gene TRBD2, 5 bases. Germline assignment: CDR1 MDHEN and CDR2 SYDVKM. This CDR3 region has 15 residues. The DNA for the CDR3 is TGTGCCAGCGGCCCCCGGGTTGGGAGCAAAGAGACCCAGTGCTTC. It encodes CASGPRVGSKETQCF. The full variable domain, rest sourced from reference TRBV28 and TRBJ2-5, is DVKVTQSSRYLVKRTGEKVFLECVQDMDHENMFWYRQDPGLGLRLIYFSYDVKMKEKGDIPEGYSVSREKKERFSLILESASTNQTSMYLCASGPRVGSKETQCFGPGTRLLVL.

V and J are TRBV6-1 and TRBJ2-3, with 12 nucleotides matching TRBD2. The CDR3 is 19 residues long. Unmatched junction bases numbered 14, after V lost 6 bases and J lost 1 base. The germline gives CDR1 MNHNS, CDR2 SASEGT. CDR3 residues: CASRKTSGSPLLGTDTQYF. The CDR3 DNA follows: TGTGCCAGCAGGAAGACTAGCGGGAGTCCCCTCTTGGGCACAGATACGCAGTATTTT.

This clonotype was counted a few times. Its ends do not fully match the called genes, so a read error is possible. The chain recombines TRBV12-3 or TRBV12-4 with TRBJ1-1; 9 bases fit TRBD1. There are 14 residues in the CDR3. The DNA of the CDR3 is TGTGCCAGCTCCCCTAGACAGGGGGACACAGAAGCTTTCTTT. It is translated as CASSPRQGDTEAFF.

This clonotype turned up a few times. The chain has TRBV28 and TRBJ1-2, with D hard to call. V gave up 7 bases and J gave up 6 bases, with 15 bases separating them. In germline, CDR1 is MDHEN, CDR2 SYDVKM. The CDR3 runs to 13 residues. The CDR3 sequence: CASTPGPADGYTF. In DNA form, the CDR3 reads TGTGCCAGCACCCCTGGGCCAGCGGATGGCTACACCTTC.

This clonotype was counted a single time. J is TRBJ2-7 and V is TRBV7-2; D call uncertain. CDR3 length: 15 amino acids. The ends were cut back, 5 bases at V and 6 bases at J, with 20 bases in the middle. CDR1 and CDR2 from the germline V gene are SGHTA and FQGNSA. The CDR3 spells CASSPNALGNGEQYV. DNA for the CDR3: TGTGCCAGCAGCCCTAACGCCCTAGGAAATGGCGAGCAGTACGTC.

This sequence joins TRBV19 and TRBJ1-4; D gene uncertain. Looked up from germline, CDR1 is LNHDA and CDR2 is SQIVND (reference sequence). The length of the CDR3 is 14 residues. V was shortened by 3 bases and J by 6 bases, with 11 bases between the two germline ends. This CDR3 reads CASSIGGLDEKLFF. CDR3 DNA: TGTGCCAGTAGTATCGGAGGGCTGGATGAAAAACTGTTTTTT.

The rearrangement joins TRBV20-1 to TRBJ2-3, with TRBD2 matching over 9 bases. J gave up 2 bases and V 5 bases, and 5 bases lay outside the gene matches. The CDR3 runs 14 residues. Germline V gene lookup returns CDR1 DFQATT and CDR2 SNEGSKA (reference sequence). As DNA, the CDR3 is TGCAGTGCTGGTAGCGGGGGAAACACAGATACGCAGTATTTT. It specifies CSAGSGGNTDTQYF.

This clonotype was seen only once. The chain joins TRBV5-6 to TRBJ2-3; no clear D. Germline loops: CDR1 SGHDT, CDR2 YYEEEE. The CDR3 consists of 12 residues. Trimming pared 0 bases from V and 11 bases from J, leaving 10 bases between. The DNA for the CDR3 is TGTGCCAGCAGCTTGGTGGAGCGTGTGCAGTATTTT. Translating it yields CASSLVERVQYF.

This sequence joins TRBV5-1 and TRBJ2-1; D gene uncertain. V was pared by 0 bases and J by 6 bases, with 16 bases between. This CDR3 spans 16 amino acids. The V gene's germline CDR1 is SGHRS and CDR2 YFSETQ. The CDR3 sequence: CASSLARDVRANEQFF. The CDR3 DNA follows: TGCGCCAGCAGCTTGGCGCGAGACGTTCGGGCCAATGAGCAGTTCTTC.

The J gene is TRBJ1-1, the V gene TRBV12-3 or TRBV12-4; D is undetermined. CDR3 length equals 14 residues. V lost 3 bases, J lost 1 base, and 9 bases lay in between. CDR3 nucleotides: TGTGCCAGCAGTTTTGCGCAGAAGAACACTGAAGCTTTCTTT. As protein: CASSFAQKNTEAFF.

This clonotype has only a few counts. V usage is TRBV7-2 and J usage is TRBJ2-7, with a possible D match to TRBD2 (6 bases). Germline V gives CDR1 SGHTA, CDR2 FQGNSA. The CDR3 covers 14 residues. Trimming removed 3 bases at V and 1 base at J, with 10 bases between. CDR3 DNA: TGTGCCAGCAGCTTGGGGACTTCATCCTACGAGCAGTACTTC. Encoded protein: CASSLGTSSYEQYF.

V gene TRBV6-6 combines with J gene TRBJ2-5, with a possible D match to TRBD1 (6 bases). Matching the DNA end better, TRBJ2-7 makes the J call doubtful. Germline assignment: CDR1 MNHNY and CDR2 SVGAGI (reference sequence). The CDR3 sequence is 14 residues long. The CDR3 is CASSSPGHVYEQYF. The CDR3, as DNA: TGTGCCAGCAGTTCTCCGGGACATGTCTACGAGCAGTACTTC.

The chain joins TRBV4-3 to TRBJ1-4; tentative D call: TRBD1 (6 bases). Trimming stripped 4 bases from V and 0 bases from J, with 15 bases between. CDR1 is LGHNA and CDR2 is YSLEER in the germline V gene. This CDR3 contains 17 residues. CDR3 protein: CASSPGVLSATNEKLFF. CDR3 nucleotides: TGCGCCAGCAGCCCAGGGGTTTTGTCCGCAACTAATGAAAAACTGTTTTTT.

This clonotype was picked up a small number of times. The V gene is TRBV21-1, the J gene TRBJ2-5; the D call TRBD1 from the table was never checked on the DNA. TRBV21-1 is a pseudogene segment. This CDR3 contains 13 residues. The CDR3 reads CASSVDPLLAQYF. CDR3 DNA sequence: TGTGCCAGCAGCGTTGACCCCCTCTTGGCCCAGTACTTC.

As concerns this clonotype: The CDR3 end shows no conserved phenylalanine or tryptophan, and so a read error is likely. The chain links TRBV27 to TRBJ2-7; 11 bases are a match to TRBD1. The CDR3 covers 16 residues. The germline CDR1 and CDR2 sequences are MNHEY and SMNVEV (reference sequence). CDR3 loop: CASSRDRGIVPYQQYS. CDR3 nucleotide sequence: TGTGCCAGCAGCCGGGACAGGGGGATTGTCCCCTACCAGCAGTACTCC.

The rearrangement links TRBV28 to TRBJ2-3; TRBD2 might be the D (5 bases). V was pared by 0 bases and J by 5 bases, with 12 bases between. Germline V CDR1 and CDR2: MDHEN, SYDVKM. CDR3 length: 15 residues. The CDR3: CASSLWDSLEDTQYF. CDR3 DNA: TGTGCCAGCAGTTTATGGGACTCCCTGGAAGATACGCAGTATTTT.

In this sample, this clonotype turned up a few times. V gene TRBV7-2 combines with J gene TRBJ2-6; 9 bases map to TRBD1. Germline V gene data show CDR1 as SGHTA and CDR2 as FQGNSA. The V gene end was trimmed by 5 bases and the J gene end by 2 bases; junction bases not matched to a gene: 10. There are 18 residues in the CDR3. CDR3: CASSLSTGGTTGANVLTF. The CDR3 DNA sequence: TGTGCCAGCAGCCTATCGACAGGGGGGACTACTGGGGCCAACGTCCTGACTTTC.

This clonotype was seen once. The V and J genes are TRBV20-1 and TRBJ1-5; TRBD1 might be the D (6 bases). The CDR3 sequence is 16 residues long. V gave up 0 bases and J gave up 7 bases, with 19 bases separating them. Germline CDR1 reads DFQATT; CDR2 reads SNEGSKA (reference sequence). The CDR3 is CSARDLRGAGQQPQHF. In DNA, the CDR3 is TGCAGTGCTAGAGATCTAAGGGGGGCGGGGCAACAGCCCCAGCATTTT.

The rearrangement joins TRBV25-1 to TRBJ1-1, with TRBD1 as a possible D gene (5 bases). Germline-derived CDR1 and CDR2 are MGHDK and SYGVNS. This CDR3 contains 14 residues. Trimming pared 2 bases from V and 6 bases from J, leaving 13 bases between. The CDR3 nucleotides read TGTGCCAGCAGTGAACGAGGAGGGGCTCCTGAAGCTTTCTTT. Translation gives CASSERGGAPEAFF.

The chain joins TRBV15 to TRBJ1-4; 10 positions match TRBD1. With V trimmed by 0 bases and J by 5 bases, 3 bases remained unmatched. CDR1 is LNHNV, CDR2 YYDKDF, per germline (reference sequence). The CDR3 sequence is 16 residues long. CDR3 amino acids: CATSRERTGGNEKLFF. The CDR3 nucleotides read TGTGCCACCAGCAGAGAACGGACAGGGGGGAATGAAAAACTGTTTTTT.

The chain couples TRBV14 to TRBJ1-4; the match to TRBD1 covers 8 bases. This CDR3 is 14 amino acids long. Trimming at V came to 5 bases and at J to 7 bases, leaving 6 bases not matched to a gene. Germline-derived CDR1 and CDR2 are SGHDN and FVKESK. The CDR3: CASSLRTGREKLFF. The CDR3 region has the DNA TGTGCCAGCAGCTTAAGGACAGGGCGTGAAAAACTGTTTTTT.

V gene TRBV18 combines with J gene TRBJ2-3; weak D call: TRBD1 (5 bases). V lost 8 bases and J 0 bases, leaving 15 bases between the germline ends. Looked up from germline, CDR1 is KGHSH and CDR2 is LQKENI. The CDR3 length is 15 residues. CDR3 in DNA: TGTGCCAGCAGCCCCCAGGGCTTTAGCACAGATACGCAGTATTTT. Its protein is CASSPQGFSTDTQYF.

The rearrangement uses TRBV29-1 and TRBJ1-5; TRBD1 matches at 12 bases. The V and J ends lost 6 bases and 7 bases, in that order; junction bases with no gene match: 7. CDR3 size: 14 residues. Germline assignment: CDR1 SQVTM and CDR2 ANQGSEA. This chain's CDR3 is CSVGDRGLGQPQHF. CDR3 coding DNA: TGCAGCGTGGGGGACAGGGGGCTAGGACAGCCCCAGCATTTT.

The chain carries TRBV12-3 or TRBV12-4 and TRBJ1-2; 9 bases map to TRBD1. The CDR3 totals 16 residues. V lost 5 bases and J lost 3; bases outside the gene matches: 10. For the CDR3, the DNA is TGTGCCAGCAGTGTACTCCGGGACAGGGAGGACTATGGCTACACCTTC. Protein product: CASSVLRDREDYGYTF.

With respect to this clonotype: The DNA is left out, because the CDR3 cannot be placed on it with certainty; the CDR3 is given as TCRdb lists it. V gene TRBV5-1 combines with J gene TRBJ1-1. The CDR3 is 14 residues long, ends included. Germline CDR1 reads SGHRS; CDR2 reads YFSETQ. The CDR3 here is CASSQDKFSGRAFF.

This clonotype was seen only a few times. CDR3 nucleotide sequence: TGTGCCAGCTCAGCGGACACCTCTACCTACGAGCAGTACTTC. This encodes CASSADTSTYEQYF. The rearrangement joins TRBV18 to TRBJ2-7; D may be TRBD1 (5 bases). The V end was cut by 5 bases, the J end by 2 bases, with 13 bases between. Germline values: CDR1 KGHSH, CDR2 LQKENI. CDR3 length: 14 amino acids.

The chain links TRBV20-1 to TRBJ1-2; 8 bases are shared with TRBD1. The V gene's germline CDR1 is DFQATT and CDR2 SNEGSKA (reference sequence). V trimming: 1 base; J trimming: 8 bases; junction bases outside the gene matches: 9. This CDR3 has 14 amino acids. Written as DNA, the CDR3 is TGCAGTGCTAGAGTGGGACAGGCATCGAGGGGCTACACCTTC. Translation gives CSARVGQASRGYTF.

The gene calls are TRBV4-2 and TRBJ2-5; 7 bases map to TRBD1. The J call may be mistaken, given a closer DNA end match to TRBJ2-7. The CDR3 sequence is 15 residues long. Germline values: CDR1 LGHNA, CDR2 YNFKEQ. CDR3 coding DNA: TGTGCCAGCAGCCAAGCCTGGGACAGCTCCTACGAGCAGTACTTC. It translates to CASSQAWDSSYEQYF.

The chain combines TRBV7-2 with TRBJ2-2; maybe TRBD2 (6 bases). Germline lookup yields CDR1 SGHTA and CDR2 FQGNSA. The CDR3 runs 17 residues. V dropped 6 bases and J dropped 2 bases, with 19 bases sitting between them. CDR3 sequence (DNA): TGTGCCAGCAGGCGTATCACGGCGGGGCCTAACACCGGGGAGCTGTTTTTT. This sequence encodes CASRRITAGPNTGELFF.